These T cell receptor beta chains were read from a single sample in a study of T cells in Graves' hyperthyroidism and ophthalmopathy. MiXCR was run by TCRdb on the multiplex PCR reads, yielding one entry per CDR3 protein. The sample consists of roughly 530,000 distinct CDR3 sequences, about a sixth of them appearing once. Material: blood. These receptors originate from a woman aged 18-30 years with Graves' ophthalmopathy. Both conserved end residues are part of each CDR3. The D gene is left open where the match is weak. Only part of the rows carry a size: once, few, many, or a class if the clone is expanded.

size,D,J,V,CDR3,DNA
many,.,TRBJ1-1,TRBV16,CASSHQELAFF,TGTGCCAGCAGCCATCAGGAATTGGCTTTCTTT
many,TRBD1,TRBJ1-1,TRBV11-1,CASSFRTGQNTEAFF,TGTGCCAGCAGCTTCAGGACAGGGCAGAACACTGAAGCTTTCTTT
many,TRBD1,TRBJ2-2,TRBV11-2,CASSLIGDRVTTGELFF,TGTGCCAGCAGCTTAATTGGGGACAGGGTCACGACCGGGGAGCTGTTTTTT
many,TRBD2,TRBJ2-7,TRBV30,CAWSQGLAIDEQYF,TGTGCCTGGAGTCAGGGACTAGCGATCGACGAGCAGTACTTC
many,.,TRBJ1-1,TRBV7-9,CASSHREPEAFF,TGTGCCAGCAGCCACCGTGAACCTGAAGCTTTCTTT
.,TRBD2,TRBJ2-5,TRBV12-3/TRBV12-4,CASSLFRGVETQYF,TGTGCCAGCAGTTTATTCCGGGGGGTAGAGACCCAGTACTTC
.,.,TRBJ1-2,TRBV29-1,CSVEDPSSFSSNYGYTF,TGCAGCGTTGAAGATCCATCCTCGTTCAGCTCCAACTATGGCTACACCTTC
many,TRBD2,TRBJ2-1,TRBV28,CASSDRTSRSYNEQFF,TGTGCCAGCAGCGACCGGACTAGCCGTTCCTACAATGAGCAGTTCTTC
many,TRBD2,TRBJ2-5,TRBV7-8,CASSLRLAGWETQYF,TGTGCCAGCAGCTTGAGACTAGCGGGGTGGGAGACCCAGTACTTC
many,.,TRBJ2-7,TRBV3-1,CASSQDLREQYF,TGTGCCAGCAGCCAAGATCTGCGCGAGCAGTACTTC
many,.,TRBJ2-7,TRBV27,CASRPSQGPYEQYF,TGTGCCAGCAGGCCAAGCCAGGGACCCTACGAGCAGTACTTC
many,.,TRBJ2-3,TRBV3-1,CASSHSSAGQYF,TGTGCCAGCAGCCATTCGTCTGCGGGGCAGTATTTT
many,.,TRBJ1-5,TRBV12-3/TRBV12-4,CASSSQNQPQHF,TGTGCCAGCAGTTCTCAAAATCAGCCCCAGCATTTT
many,.,TRBJ2-3,TRBV5-4,CASSERRDTDTQYF,TGTGCCAGCAGCGAGAGAAGGGACACAGATACGCAGTATTTT
few,.,TRBJ1-3,TRBV28,CASSAGLIRNTIYF,TGTGCCAGCAGCGCGGGACTCATAAGAAACACCATATATTTT
many,.,TRBJ2-7,TRBV30,CAWSAIGDEQYF,TGTGCCTGGAGTGCCATCGGCGACGAGCAGTACTTC
many,.,TRBJ2-1,TRBV7-9,CASRPDGAEQFF,TGTGCCAGCAGACCCGACGGGGCTGAGCAGTTCTTC
few,.,TRBJ2-3,TRBV5-1,CASSLQGEGTDTQYF,TGCGCCAGCAGCCTGCAGGGGGAGGGCACAGATACGCAGTATTTT
many,TRBD1,TRBJ2-3,TRBV18,CASSYRQGAYTDTQYF,TGTGCCAGCTCGTATCGACAGGGAGCTTACACAGATACGCAGTATTTT
once,TRBD2,TRBJ2-5,TRBV4-3,CASSQNPTSGDQETQYF,TGCGCCAGCAGCCAAAATCCGACTAGCGGGGACCAAGAGACCCAGTACTTC
few,.,TRBJ2-7,TRBV6-1,CASSFTGLYYEQYF,TGTGCCAGCAGTTTCACGGGGCTATACTACGAGCAGTACTTC
many,TRBD1,TRBJ1-1,TRBV7-8,CASSLRGTGAQNTEAFF,TGTGCCAGCAGCTTAAGGGGGACAGGGGCCCAGAACACTGAAGCTTTCTTT
many,.,TRBJ1-1,TRBV15,CATSTGEGVTEAFF,TGTGCCACCAGCACGGGGGAGGGGGTCACTGAAGCTTTCTTT
many,TRBD2,TRBJ2-7,TRBV7-2,CASSLRLAGWEQYF,TGTGCCAGCAGCTTAAGACTAGCGGGCTGGGAGCAGTACTTC
many,.,TRBJ1-1,TRBV7-9,CASSSLSKDRGTEAFF,TGTGCCAGCAGCTCTCTTAGTAAGGATCGAGGCACTGAAGCTTTCTTT
many,TRBD1,TRBJ2-5,TRBV7-2,CASSLVVRGLETQYF,TGTGCCAGCAGCTTAGTCGTCAGGGGGCTAGAGACCCAGTACTTC
many,TRBD1,TRBJ1-5,TRBV13,CASSSGQYNQPQHF,TGTGCCAGCAGCTCGGGACAGTACAATCAGCCCCAGCATTTT
.,.,TRBJ1-4,TRBV12-3/TRBV12-4,CASSPPFSEPNEKLFF,TGTGCCAGCAGTCCCCCTTTTTCGGAGCCTAATGAAAAACTGTTTTTT
few,.,TRBJ2-1,TRBV27,CASRQGMGTYNEQFF,TGTGCCAGCAGGCAAGGGATGGGAACCTACAATGAGCAGTTCTTC
many,.,TRBJ2-1,TRBV28,CASSSFRIVQFF,TGTGCCAGCAGTTCATTCCGTATTGTGCAGTTCTTC